Sequencing of this T cell receptor (beta chain) was carried out in a study of T cell responses to AZD1222 COVID-19 vaccine. Timing groups of about 4 and about 12 weeks for second doses were pooled. The CDR3 runs to 13 residues. Germline trimming cut 6 bases from V and 6 bases from J; bases unmatched to any gene: 3. Germline V gene lookup returns CDR1 MNHEY and CDR2 SVGAGI. Regarding the study as a whole: Spike-specific TCR breadth and depth went up after people got two AZD1222 doses. At baseline, just five or six AZD1222 recipients tested seropositive. Possibly, clonal diversity was underestimated; donors were largely white British and included more females.

Turning to this clone: Its matching antigen is unknown.

Produced via immunoSEQ multiplex PCR; TCRdb's table is partial and in-frame only. The sample yields 150,000 to 200,000 clones, around 90% seen once. The source material was peripheral blood, sampled 28 days after the second AZD1222 dose. The gene calls are TRBV6-5 and TRBJ2-3; 10 bases align to TRBD1. This clonotype originated in an adult who received the AZD1222 COVID-19 vaccine. CDR3 nucleotide sequence: TGTGCCAGCAGATGGACAGGGGGGGATACGCAGTATTTT. Protein: CASRWTGGDTQYF.